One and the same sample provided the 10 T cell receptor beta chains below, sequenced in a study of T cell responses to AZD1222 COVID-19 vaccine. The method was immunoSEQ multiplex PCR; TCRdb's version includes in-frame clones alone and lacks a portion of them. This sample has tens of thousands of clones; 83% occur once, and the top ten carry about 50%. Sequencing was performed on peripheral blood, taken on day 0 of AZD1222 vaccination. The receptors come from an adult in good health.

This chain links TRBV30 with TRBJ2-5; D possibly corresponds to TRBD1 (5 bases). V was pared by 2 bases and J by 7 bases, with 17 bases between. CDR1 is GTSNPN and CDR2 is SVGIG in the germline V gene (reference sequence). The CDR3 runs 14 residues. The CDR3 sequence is CAWSTGPVQGTQYF. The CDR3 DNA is TGTGCCTGGAGTACCGGACCCGTCCAGGGGACCCAGTACTTC.

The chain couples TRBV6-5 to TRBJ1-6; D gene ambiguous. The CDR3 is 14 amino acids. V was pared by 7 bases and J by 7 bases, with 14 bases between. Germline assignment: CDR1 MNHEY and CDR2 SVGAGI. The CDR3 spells CASTSTGWNSPLHF. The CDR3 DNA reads TGTGCCAGCACCAGCACCGGGTGGAATTCACCCCTCCACTTT.

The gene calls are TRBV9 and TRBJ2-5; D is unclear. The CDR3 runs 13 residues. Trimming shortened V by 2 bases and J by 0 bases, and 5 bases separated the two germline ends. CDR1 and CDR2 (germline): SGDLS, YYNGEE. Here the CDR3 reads CASSVDNQETQYF. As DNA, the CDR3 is TGTGCCAGCAGCGTTGACAACCAAGAGACCCAGTACTTC.

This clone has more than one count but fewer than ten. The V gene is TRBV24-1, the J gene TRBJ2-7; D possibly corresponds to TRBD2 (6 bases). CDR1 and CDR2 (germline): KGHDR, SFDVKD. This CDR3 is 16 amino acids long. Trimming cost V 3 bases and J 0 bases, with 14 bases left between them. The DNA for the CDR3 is TGTGCCACCAGTGATAACTCGGAGGGTGTCTCCTACGAGCAGTACTTC. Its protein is CATSDNSEGVSYEQYF.

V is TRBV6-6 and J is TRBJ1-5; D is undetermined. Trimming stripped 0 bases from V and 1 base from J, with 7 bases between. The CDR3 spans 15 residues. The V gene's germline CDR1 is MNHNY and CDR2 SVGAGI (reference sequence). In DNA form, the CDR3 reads TGTGCCAGCAGTTACTCACGGGAGAGCAATCAGCCCCAGCATTTT. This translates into CASSYSRESNQPQHF.

CDR3 coding DNA: TGTGCCAGCAGCCACCCAGGACTAGCGGGAGTATATGAGCAGTTCTTC. Residues: CASSHPGLAGVYEQFF. The chain is built from TRBV7-9 and TRBJ2-1; 13 bases line up with TRBD2. The V segment lost 5 bases and the J segment 8 bases; nucleotides outside the gene matches: 9. The CDR3 extends over 16 amino acids. Germline V gene sequence: CDR1 SEHNR, CDR2 FQNEAQ (reference sequence).

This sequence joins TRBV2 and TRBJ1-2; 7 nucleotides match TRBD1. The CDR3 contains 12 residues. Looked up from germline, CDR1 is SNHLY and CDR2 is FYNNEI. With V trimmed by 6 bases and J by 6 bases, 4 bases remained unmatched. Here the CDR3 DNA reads TGTGCCAGCAGGTTAGGGGGCCATGGCTACACCTTC. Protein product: CASRLGGHGYTF. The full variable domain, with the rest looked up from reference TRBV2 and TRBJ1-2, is EPEVTQTPSHQVTQMGQEVILRCVPISNHLYFYWYRQILGQKVEFLVSFYNNEISEKSEIFDDQFSVERPDGSNFTLKIRSTKLEDSAMYFCASRLGGHGYTFGSGTRLTVV.

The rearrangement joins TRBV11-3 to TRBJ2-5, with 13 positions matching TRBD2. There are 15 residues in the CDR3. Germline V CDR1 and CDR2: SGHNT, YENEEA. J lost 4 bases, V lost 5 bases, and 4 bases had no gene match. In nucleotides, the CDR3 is TGTGCCAGCAGCCCGGGACTAGCGGGAACAGAGACCCAGTACTTC. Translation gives CASSPGLAGTETQYF.

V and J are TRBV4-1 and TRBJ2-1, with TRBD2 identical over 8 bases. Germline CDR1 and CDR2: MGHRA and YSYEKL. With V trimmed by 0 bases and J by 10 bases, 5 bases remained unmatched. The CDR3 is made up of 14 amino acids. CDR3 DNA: TGCGCCAGCAGCCAAGAGGAGCGGGGGCGGGAGCAGTTCTTC. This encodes CASSQEERGREQFF.

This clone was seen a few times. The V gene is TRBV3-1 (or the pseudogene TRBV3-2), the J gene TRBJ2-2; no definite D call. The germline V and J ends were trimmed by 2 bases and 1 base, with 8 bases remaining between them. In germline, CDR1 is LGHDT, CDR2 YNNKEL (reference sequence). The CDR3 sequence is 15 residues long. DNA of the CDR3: TGTGCCAGCAGCCAAAACCCGGGGAACACCGGGGAGCTGTTTTTT. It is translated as CASSQNPGNTGELFF.